The 8 T cell receptor beta chains below all came from one sample that was sequenced in a study of blood T cell repertoires in COVID-19. Here immunoSEQ multiplex PCR was the method, and the copy in TCRdb shows in-frame clones only, minus some. The repertoire includes approximately 300,000 clones, about 92% of them detected once, and around 18% sits in the top ten. Sample: PBMCs or T cells enriched from blood (not recorded which). The receptors were gathered from a woman in her thirties who had recovered from COVID-19.

The chain joins TRBV28 to TRBJ2-3; 9 nucleotides align to TRBD2. V lost 7 bases, J lost 1 base, and 9 bases stayed unmatched. From germline, CDR1 is MDHEN and CDR2 SYDVKM. The CDR3 has 16 amino acids. The CDR3 protein is CASIDSGGARTDTQYF. As DNA, the CDR3 is TGTGCCAGCATTGATAGCGGGGGTGCTCGCACAGATACGCAGTATTTT.

The V and J genes are TRBV11-3 and TRBJ2-7; D is possibly TRBD2 (6 bases). Germline V lookup: CDR1 SGHNT, CDR2 YENEEA. The CDR3 sequence is 12 residues long. V was clipped by 5 bases and J by 4 bases, with 9 bases between them. As DNA, the CDR3 is TGTGCCAGCAGCGGGGACTTATACGAGCAGTACTTC. Amino acid sequence: CASSGDLYEQYF.

The V gene is TRBV18, the J gene TRBJ1-3; D is perhaps TRBD1 (5 bases). Trimming shortened V by 3 bases and J by 1 base, and 10 bases separated the two germline ends. The length of the CDR3 is 15 residues. Germline CDR1 KGHSH, CDR2 LQKENI. The CDR3 reads CASSPLTVSGNTIYF. CDR3 nucleotide sequence: TGTGCCAGCTCACCCCTGACAGTTTCTGGAAACACCATATATTTT.

The CDR3 DNA reads TGTGCCAGCAGCTTATCCAGGGGGCGCCCCAATGAGCAGTTCTTC. This translates into CASSLSRGRPNEQFF. J is TRBJ2-1 and V is TRBV7-2; 8 bases agree with TRBD1. The CDR3 loop spans 15 amino acids. Germline CDR1 reads SGHTA; CDR2 reads FQGNSA. With 2 bases clipped from V and 6 bases from J, the junction kept 6 bases outside the gene matches.

This clone was found a few times. The chain uses TRBV24-1 and TRBJ1-2; D is undetermined. The germline gives CDR1 KGHDR, CDR2 SFDVKD. Trimming removed 1 base at V and 11 bases at J, with 10 bases between. The CDR3 loop spans 12 amino acids. DNA of the CDR3: TGTGCCACCAGTGATTTCAACAGAGAATACACCTTC. It yields the protein CATSDFNREYTF.

This chain joins TRBV5-1 and TRBJ2-1; a possible D gene is TRBD2 (5 bases). V shed 0 bases and J shed 8 bases, with 12 bases lying between them. The CDR3 is made up of 14 amino acids. The V gene's germline CDR1 is SGHRS and CDR2 YFSETQ. CDR3 region: CASSLGGAFDEQFF. CDR3 nucleotides: TGCGCCAGCAGCTTGGGGGGAGCTTTCGATGAGCAGTTCTTC.

This chain joins TRBV7-2 and TRBJ2-6; D ambiguous. Germline V gives CDR1 SGHTA, CDR2 FQGNSA. The CDR3 has 15 residues. The V and J ends lost 5 bases and 6 bases respectively, with 14 bases between them. CDR3 bases: TGTGCCAGCAGCCCTCCAGGTCGTCCGGCCAACGTCCTGACTTTC. It specifies CASSPPGRPANVLTF. Complete variable domain (other parts from reference TRBV7-2 and TRBJ2-6): GAGVSQSPSNKVTEKGKDVELRCDPISGHTALYWYRQSLGQGLEFLIYFQGNSAPDKSGLPSDRFSAERTGGSVSTLTIQRTQQEDSAVYLCASSPPGRPANVLTFGAGSRLTVL.

This clone has a single count. V is TRBV21-1 and J is TRBJ2-7; the table names TRBD1, a call not compared with the DNA. TRBV21-1 is listed as a pseudogene. The CDR3 has 17 amino acids. This CDR3 is CASSKEGVPRSSYEQYF. As DNA, the CDR3 is TGTGCCAGCAGCAAAGAAGGGGTACCTAGGAGCTCCTACGAGCAGTACTTC.